Below, one T cell receptor (beta chain) is given with its context. Sequenced by immunoSEQ multiplex PCR; TCRdb stores in-frame clones only, minus some. The sample lists a few hundred thousand clones, 80% to 90% occurring once. This sample stems from a study of blood T cell repertoires in COVID-19. V was clipped by 7 bases and J by 1 base, with 17 bases between them. The CDR3 is 15 amino acids. Germline CDR1 SEHNR, CDR2 FQNEAQ (reference sequence). V usage is TRBV7-9 and J usage is TRBJ2-7; unclear D gene. Sequencing was done on a sample of PBMCs or T cells enriched from blood (not recorded which). This TCR came from a man younger than 40 who had recovered from COVID-19. The CDR3 spells CASTSRSGPSYEQYF. DNA for the CDR3: TGTGCCAGCACCTCCCGAAGTGGCCCATCCTACGAGCAGTACTTC.